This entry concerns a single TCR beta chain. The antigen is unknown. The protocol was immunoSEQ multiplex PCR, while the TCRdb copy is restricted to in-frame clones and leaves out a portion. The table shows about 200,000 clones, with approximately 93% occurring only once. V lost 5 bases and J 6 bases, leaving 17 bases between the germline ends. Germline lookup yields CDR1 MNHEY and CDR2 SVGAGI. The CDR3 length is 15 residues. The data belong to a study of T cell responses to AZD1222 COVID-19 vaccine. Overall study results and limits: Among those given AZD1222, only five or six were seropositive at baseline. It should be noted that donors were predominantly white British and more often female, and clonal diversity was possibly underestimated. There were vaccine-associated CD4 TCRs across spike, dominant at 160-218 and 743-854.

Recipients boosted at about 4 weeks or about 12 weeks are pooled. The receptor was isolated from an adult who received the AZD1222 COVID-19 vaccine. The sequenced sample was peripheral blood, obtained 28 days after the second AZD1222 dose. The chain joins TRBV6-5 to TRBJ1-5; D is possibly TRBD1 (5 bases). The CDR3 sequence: CASSPLGGGRQPQHF. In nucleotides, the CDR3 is TGTGCCAGCAGTCCGCTCGGGGGGGGACGTCAGCCCCAGCATTTT.